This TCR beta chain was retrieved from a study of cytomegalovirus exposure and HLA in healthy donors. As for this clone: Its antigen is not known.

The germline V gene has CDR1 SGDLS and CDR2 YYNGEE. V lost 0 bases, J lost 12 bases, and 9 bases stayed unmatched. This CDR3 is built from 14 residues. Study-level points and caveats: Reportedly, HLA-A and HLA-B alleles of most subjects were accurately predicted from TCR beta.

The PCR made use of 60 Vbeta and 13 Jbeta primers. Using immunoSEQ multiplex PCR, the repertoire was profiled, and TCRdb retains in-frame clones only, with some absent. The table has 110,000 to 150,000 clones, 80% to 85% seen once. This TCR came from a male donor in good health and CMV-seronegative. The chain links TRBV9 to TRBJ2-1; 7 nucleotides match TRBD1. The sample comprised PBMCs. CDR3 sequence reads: CASSVEGRDSRQFF. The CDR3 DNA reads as TGTGCCAGCAGCGTAGAGGGTAGGGACAGCAGGCAGTTCTTC.